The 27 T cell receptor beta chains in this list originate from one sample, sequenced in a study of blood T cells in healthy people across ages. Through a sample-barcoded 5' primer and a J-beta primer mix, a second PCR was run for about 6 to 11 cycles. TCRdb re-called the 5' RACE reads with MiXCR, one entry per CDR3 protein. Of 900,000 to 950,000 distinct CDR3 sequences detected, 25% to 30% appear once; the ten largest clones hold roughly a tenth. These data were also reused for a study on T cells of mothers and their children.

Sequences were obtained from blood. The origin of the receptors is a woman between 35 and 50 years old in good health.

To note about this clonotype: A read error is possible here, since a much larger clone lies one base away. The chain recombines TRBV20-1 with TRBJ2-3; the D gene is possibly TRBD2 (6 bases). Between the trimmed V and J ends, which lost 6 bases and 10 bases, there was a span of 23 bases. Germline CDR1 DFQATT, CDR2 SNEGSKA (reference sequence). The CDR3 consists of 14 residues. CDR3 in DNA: TGCAGTGCGCCGCCACTAGCTGGGATCGATGCGCAGTATTTT. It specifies CSAPPLAGIDAQYF.

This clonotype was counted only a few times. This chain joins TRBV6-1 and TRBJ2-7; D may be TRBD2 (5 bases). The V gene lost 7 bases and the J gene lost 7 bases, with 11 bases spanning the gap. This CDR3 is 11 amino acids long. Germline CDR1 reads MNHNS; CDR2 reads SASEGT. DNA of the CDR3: TGTGCCAGCACTATAAGGACTGAGCAGTACTTC. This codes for CASTIRTEQYF.

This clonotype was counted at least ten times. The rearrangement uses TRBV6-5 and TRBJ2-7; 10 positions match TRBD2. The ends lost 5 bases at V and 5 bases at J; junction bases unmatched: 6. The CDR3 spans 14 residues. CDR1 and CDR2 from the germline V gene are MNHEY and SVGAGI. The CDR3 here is CASSRAGGLNEQYF. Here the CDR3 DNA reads TGTGCCAGCAGTCGAGCGGGGGGGCTTAACGAGCAGTACTTC.

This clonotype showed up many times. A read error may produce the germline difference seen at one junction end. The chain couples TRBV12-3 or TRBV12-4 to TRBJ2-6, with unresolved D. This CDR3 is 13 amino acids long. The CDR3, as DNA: TGTGCCAGCAGCTTAGTTGGGGCCAACGTCCTGACTTTC. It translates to CASSLVGANVLTF.

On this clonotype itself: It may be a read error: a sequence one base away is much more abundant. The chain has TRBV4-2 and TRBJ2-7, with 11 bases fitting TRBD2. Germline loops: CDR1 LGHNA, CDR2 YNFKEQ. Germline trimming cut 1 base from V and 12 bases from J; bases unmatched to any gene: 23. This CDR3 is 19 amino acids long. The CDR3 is CASSQAPASGGTPQETRYF. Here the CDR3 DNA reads TGTGCCAGCAGCCAAGCCCCGGCTAGCGGGGGGACCCCTCAAGAGACCCGGTACTTC.

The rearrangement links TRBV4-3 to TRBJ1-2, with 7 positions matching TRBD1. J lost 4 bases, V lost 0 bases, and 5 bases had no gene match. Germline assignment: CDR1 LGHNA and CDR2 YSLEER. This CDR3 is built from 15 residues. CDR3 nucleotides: TGCGCCAGCAGCCAAGATCCCAGGACAGGCTATGGCTACACCTTC. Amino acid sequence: CASSQDPRTGYGYTF.

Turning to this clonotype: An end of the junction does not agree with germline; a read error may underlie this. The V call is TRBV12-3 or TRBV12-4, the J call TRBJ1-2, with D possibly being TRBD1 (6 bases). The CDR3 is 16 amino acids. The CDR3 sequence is CACSASATGPWYGYTF. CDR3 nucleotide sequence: TGTGCCTGCAGTGCCTCGGCGACAGGACCCTGGTATGGCTACACCTTC.

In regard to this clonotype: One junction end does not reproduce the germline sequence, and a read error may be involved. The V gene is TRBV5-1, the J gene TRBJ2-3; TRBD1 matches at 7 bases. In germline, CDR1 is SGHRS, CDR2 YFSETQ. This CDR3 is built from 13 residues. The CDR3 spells CATRDSSTVTQYF. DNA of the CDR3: TGCGCCACCCGGGACAGCAGCACAGTTACGCAGTATTTT.

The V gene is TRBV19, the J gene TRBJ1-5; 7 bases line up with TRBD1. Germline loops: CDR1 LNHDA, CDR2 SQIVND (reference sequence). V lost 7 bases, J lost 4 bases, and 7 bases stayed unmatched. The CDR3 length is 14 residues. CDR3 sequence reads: CASTLGQANQPQHF. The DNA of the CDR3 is TGTGCCAGTACCCTAGGACAGGCTAATCAGCCCCAGCATTTT.

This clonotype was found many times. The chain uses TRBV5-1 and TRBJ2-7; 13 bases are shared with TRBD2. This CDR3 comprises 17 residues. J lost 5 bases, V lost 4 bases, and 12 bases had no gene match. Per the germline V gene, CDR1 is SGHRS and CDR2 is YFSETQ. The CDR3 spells CASSPRLAGGPRNEQYF. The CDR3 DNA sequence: TGCGCCAGCAGCCCTCGACTAGCGGGGGGCCCTCGGAACGAGCAGTACTTC.

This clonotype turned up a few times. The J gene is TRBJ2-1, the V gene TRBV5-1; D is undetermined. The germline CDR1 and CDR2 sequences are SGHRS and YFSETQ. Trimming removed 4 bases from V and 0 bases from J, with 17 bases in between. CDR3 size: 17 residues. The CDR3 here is CASSRIPNGFSYNEQFF. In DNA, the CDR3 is TGCGCCAGCAGCCGCATTCCTAACGGGTTCTCCTACAATGAGCAGTTCTTC.

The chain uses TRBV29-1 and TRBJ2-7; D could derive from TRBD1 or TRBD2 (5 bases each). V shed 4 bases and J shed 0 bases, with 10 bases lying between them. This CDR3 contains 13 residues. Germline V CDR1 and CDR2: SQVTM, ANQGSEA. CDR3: CSVGQGDSYEQYF. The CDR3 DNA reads TGCAGCGTTGGGCAGGGAGACTCCTACGAGCAGTACTTC.

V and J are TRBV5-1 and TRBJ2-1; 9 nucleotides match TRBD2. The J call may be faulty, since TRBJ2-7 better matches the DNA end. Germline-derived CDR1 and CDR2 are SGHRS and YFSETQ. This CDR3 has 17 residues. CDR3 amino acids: CASSLAEAGGFYNEQYF. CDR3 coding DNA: TGCGCCAGCAGCTTGGCTGAAGCGGGGGGCTTCTACAATGAGCAGTACTTC.

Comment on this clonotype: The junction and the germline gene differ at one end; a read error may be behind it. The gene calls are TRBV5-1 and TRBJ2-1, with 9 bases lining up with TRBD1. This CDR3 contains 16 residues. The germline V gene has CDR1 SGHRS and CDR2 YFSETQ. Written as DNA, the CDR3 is TGTGCCAGCAGCCCCACCACCGGGACAGGGAGCGATGAGCAGTTCTTC. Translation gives CASSPTTGTGSDEQFF.

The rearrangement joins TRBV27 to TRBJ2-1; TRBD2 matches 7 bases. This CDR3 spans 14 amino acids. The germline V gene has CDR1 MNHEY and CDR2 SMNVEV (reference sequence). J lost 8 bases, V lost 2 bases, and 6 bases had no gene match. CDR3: CASSLRLGRDEQFF. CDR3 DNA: TGTGCCAGCAGTTTACGCCTAGGGAGGGATGAGCAGTTCTTC.

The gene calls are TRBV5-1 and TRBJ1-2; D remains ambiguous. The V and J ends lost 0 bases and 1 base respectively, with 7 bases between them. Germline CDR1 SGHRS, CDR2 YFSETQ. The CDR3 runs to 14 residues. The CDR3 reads CASSLDPFNYGYTF. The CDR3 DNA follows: TGCGCCAGCAGCTTGGACCCTTTTAACTATGGCTACACCTTC.

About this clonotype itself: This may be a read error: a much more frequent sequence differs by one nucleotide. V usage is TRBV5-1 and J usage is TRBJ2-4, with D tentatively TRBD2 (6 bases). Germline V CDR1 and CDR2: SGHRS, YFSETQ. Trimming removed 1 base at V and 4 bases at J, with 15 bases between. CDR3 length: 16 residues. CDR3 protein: CASSLLGGNGKNIQYF. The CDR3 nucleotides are TGCGCCAGCAGCTTGTTGGGCGGGAACGGGAAAAACATTCAGTACTTC.

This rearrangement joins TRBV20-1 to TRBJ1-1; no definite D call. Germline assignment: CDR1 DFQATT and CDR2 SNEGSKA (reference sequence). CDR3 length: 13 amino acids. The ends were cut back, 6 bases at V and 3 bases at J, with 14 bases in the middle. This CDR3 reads CSAPTGQDTEAFF. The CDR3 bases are TGCAGTGCCCCGACCGGGCAGGACACTGAAGCTTTCTTT.

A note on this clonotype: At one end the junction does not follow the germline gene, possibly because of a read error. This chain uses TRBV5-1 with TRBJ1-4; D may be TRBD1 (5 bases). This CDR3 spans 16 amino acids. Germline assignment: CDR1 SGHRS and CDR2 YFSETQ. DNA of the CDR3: TGCGCCAGCAGCTTGAACAGACAGACAACTAGTGAAAAACTGTTTTTT. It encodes CASSLNRQTTSEKLFF.

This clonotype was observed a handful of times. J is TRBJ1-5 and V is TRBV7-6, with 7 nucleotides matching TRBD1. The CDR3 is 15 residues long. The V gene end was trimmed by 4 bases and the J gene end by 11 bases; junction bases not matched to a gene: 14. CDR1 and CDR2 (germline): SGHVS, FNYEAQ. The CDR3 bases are TGTGCCAGCAGCTCGAATCCGGGACAGCAAGAGACCCAGCATTTT. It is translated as CASSSNPGQQETQHF. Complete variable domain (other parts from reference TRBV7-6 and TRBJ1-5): GAGVSQSPRYKVTKRGQDVALRCDPISGHVSLYWYRQALGQGPEFLTYFNYEAQQDKSGLPNDRFSAERPEGSISTLTIQRTEQRDSAMYRCASSSNPGQQETQHFGDGTRLSIL.

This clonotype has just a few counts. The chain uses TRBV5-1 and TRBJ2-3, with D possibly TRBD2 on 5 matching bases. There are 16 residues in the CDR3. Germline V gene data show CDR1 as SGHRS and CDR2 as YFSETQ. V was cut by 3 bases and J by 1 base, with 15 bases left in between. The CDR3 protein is CASSSRITGGTDTQYF. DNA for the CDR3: TGCGCCAGCAGCTCTAGGATTACCGGGGGCACAGATACGCAGTATTTT.

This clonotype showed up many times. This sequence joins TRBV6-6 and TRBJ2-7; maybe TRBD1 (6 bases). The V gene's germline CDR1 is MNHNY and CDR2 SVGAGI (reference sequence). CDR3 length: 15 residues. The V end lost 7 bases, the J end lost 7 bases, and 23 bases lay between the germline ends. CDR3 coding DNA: TGTGCCAGCACCGCCCAGGGACAACTCCCTAGAGAGCAGTACTTC. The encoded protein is CASTAQGQLPREQYF.

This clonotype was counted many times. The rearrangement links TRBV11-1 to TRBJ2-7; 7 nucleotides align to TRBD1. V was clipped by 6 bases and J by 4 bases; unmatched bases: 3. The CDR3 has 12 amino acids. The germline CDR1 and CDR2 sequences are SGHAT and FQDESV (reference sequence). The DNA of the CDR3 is TGTGCCAGCAGTTCGACAGGGTACGAGCAGTACTTC. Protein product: CASSSTGYEQYF.

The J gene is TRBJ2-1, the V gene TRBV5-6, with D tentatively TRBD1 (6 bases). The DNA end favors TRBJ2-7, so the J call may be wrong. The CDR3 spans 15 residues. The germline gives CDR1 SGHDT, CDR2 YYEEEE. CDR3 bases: TGTGCCAGCAGTCGACCGGGACACAACTATTACGAGCAGTACTTC. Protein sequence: CASSRPGHNYYEQYF.

The CDR3 here is CASSLEQIPNTEAFF. For the CDR3, the DNA is TGCGCCAGCAGCTTGGAGCAGATCCCCAACACTGAAGCTTTCTTT. The chain combines TRBV5-1 with TRBJ1-1; no reliable D call. Trimming stripped 0 bases from V and 2 bases from J, with 11 bases between. The CDR3 spans 15 residues. Germline V gene sequence: CDR1 SGHRS, CDR2 YFSETQ.

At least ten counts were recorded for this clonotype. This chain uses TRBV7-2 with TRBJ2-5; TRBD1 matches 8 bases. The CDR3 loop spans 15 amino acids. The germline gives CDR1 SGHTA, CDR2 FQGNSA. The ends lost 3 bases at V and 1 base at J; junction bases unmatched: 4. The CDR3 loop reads CASSLGTGTQETQYF. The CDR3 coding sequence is TGTGCCAGCAGCTTGGGGACAGGTACCCAAGAGACCCAGTACTTC.

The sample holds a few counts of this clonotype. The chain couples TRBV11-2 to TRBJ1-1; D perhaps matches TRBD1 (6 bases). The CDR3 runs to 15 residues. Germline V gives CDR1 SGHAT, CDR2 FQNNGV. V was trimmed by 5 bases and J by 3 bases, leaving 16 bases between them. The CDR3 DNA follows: TGTGCCAGCAGCCCTCTGCAGGGGTTATACACTGAAGCTTTCTTT. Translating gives CASSPLQGLYTEAFF. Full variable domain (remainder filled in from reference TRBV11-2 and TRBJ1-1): EAGVAQSPRYKIIEKRQSVAFWCNPISGHATLYWYQQILGQGPKLLIQFQNNGVVDDSQLPKDRFSAERLKGVDSTLKIQPAKLEDSAVYLCASSPLQGLYTEAFFGQGTRLTVV.